A single sample is the source of the 8 T cell receptor beta chains below, sequenced in a study of T cells in Graves' hyperthyroidism and ophthalmopathy. The CDR3 regions of TCR beta were amplified from RNA transcripts. The HTBI primer set was used in a first-round RT-PCR of the TCR CDR3. From the multiplex PCR reads, TCRdb called clonotypes with MiXCR, one entry per CDR3 protein. The profile shows some 300,000 distinct CDR3 sequences, roughly a fifth of them singletons. Sequenced material: blood. The origin of the receptors is a middle-aged man with Graves' ophthalmopathy.

This clonotype was detected a few times. V usage is TRBV20-1 and J usage is TRBJ1-3, with TRBD1 as a possible D gene (5 bases). The V gene lost 5 bases and the J gene lost 2 bases, with 13 bases spanning the gap. CDR1 is DFQATT and CDR2 is SNEGSKA in the germline V gene (reference sequence). This CDR3 is built from 14 residues. CDR3 sequence: CSASSGTAGNTIYF. The CDR3 nucleotides read TGCAGTGCTTCTTCAGGGACCGCTGGAAACACCATATATTTT.

This clonotype was recorded a few times. This chain uses TRBV18 with TRBJ2-2, with a tentative D call TRBD1 (5 bases). Germline CDR1 KGHSH, CDR2 LQKENI. Trimming took 3 bases from V and 1 from J, leaving 9 bases between them. This CDR3 is 15 amino acids long. The CDR3 sequence is CASSPSQGNTGELFF. The DNA of the CDR3 is TGTGCCAGCTCACCGTCCCAGGGGAACACCGGGGAGCTGTTTTTT.

The table lists this clonotype with many counts. This rearrangement joins TRBV6-2 or TRBV6-3 to TRBJ2-1; 9 bases agree with TRBD2. Per germline, CDR1 MNHEY and CDR2 SVGEGT. The CDR3 has 15 amino acids. Trimming cost V 3 bases and J 8 bases; bases outside gene matches: 8. The CDR3 coding sequence is TGTGCCAGCAGTTATGCGGGGGGGCGTTCCGATGAGCAGTTCTTC. It encodes CASSYAGGRSDEQFF.

This clonotype occurred a few times. The chain combines TRBV9 with TRBJ2-5; 8 positions match TRBD2. This CDR3 has 14 amino acids. Germline V gene lookup returns CDR1 SGDLS and CDR2 YYNGEE. The V and J ends lost 3 bases and 5 bases, in that order; junction bases with no gene match: 6. The CDR3 DNA is TGTGCCAGCAGCGGTAGCGGGATCGGGGAGACCCAGTACTTC. Translated: CASSGSGIGETQYF.

This clonotype was seen only a few times. The gene calls are TRBV7-9 and TRBJ2-7, with D perhaps matching TRBD1 (6 bases). The V end was cut by 1 base, the J end by 5 bases, with 15 bases between. The length of the CDR3 is 15 residues. CDR1 and CDR2 (germline): SEHNR, FQNEAQ (reference sequence). In DNA, the CDR3 is TGTGCCAGCAGCTTAGATAGTAACAGGGACCACGAGCAGTACTTC. Its protein is CASSLDSNRDHEQYF.

This clonotype came up many times. This chain joins TRBV28 and TRBJ2-7; D is possibly TRBD1 or TRBD2 (5 bases each). The CDR3 contains 15 residues. V lost 7 bases and J 0 bases, leaving 16 bases between the germline ends. Germline V gives CDR1 MDHEN, CDR2 SYDVKM. This chain's CDR3 is CASTPRLGGSYEQYF. CDR3 DNA: TGTGCCAGCACCCCCCGCCTTGGGGGCTCCTACGAGCAGTACTTC. Full variable domain (missing parts from reference TRBV28 and TRBJ2-7): DVKVTQSSRYLVKRTGEKVFLECVQDMDHENMFWYRQDPGLGLRLIYFSYDVKMKEKGDIPEGYSVSREKKERFSLILESASTNQTSMYLCASTPRLGGSYEQYFGPGTRLTVT.

At least ten counts were recorded for this clonotype. The chain uses TRBV4-1 and TRBJ2-7; 10 bases agree with TRBD1. V dropped 0 bases and J dropped 0; count of bases not matched to a gene: 8. This CDR3 has 18 amino acids. Germline lookup yields CDR1 MGHRA and CDR2 YSYEKL. For the CDR3, the DNA is TGCGCCAGCAGCCAAGAGGGGCGCCGGGACAGGGGCTCCTACGAGCAGTACTTC. Translating it yields CASSQEGRRDRGSYEQYF.

This rearrangement joins TRBV9 to TRBJ2-1; no reliable D call. V lost 0 bases to trimming and J lost 7 bases, with 11 bases between them. The germline V gene encodes CDR1 SGDLS and CDR2 YYNGEE. The CDR3 is 14 residues long. CDR3 region: CASSVAPAENEQFF. CDR3 nucleotides: TGTGCCAGCAGCGTAGCTCCGGCAGAGAATGAGCAGTTCTTC.